This TCR beta chain was captured by sequencing in a study of T-cell reconstitution after alpha-beta-depleted transplantation in children. Preparing the TCRbeta library involved the use of unique molecular identifiers. Via MiXCR, TCRdb re-called the PCR reads, giving one row per CDR3 protein. The table shows some 400,000 distinct CDR3 sequences, with 20% occurring only once. V dropped 0 bases and J dropped 4 bases, with 11 bases sitting between them. The germline CDR1 and CDR2 sequences are SGHRS and YFSETQ. The CDR3 contains 14 residues. The sequence was obtained from a human donor who donated a stem cell graft to a child with acute myeloid leukemia. The chain carries TRBV5-1 and TRBJ2-7, with D perhaps being TRBD1 or TRBD2 (6 bases each). The material was PBMCs from the stem cell graft donor, obtained from the stem cell graft. The CDR3 protein is CASSLGWGAYEQYF. DNA for the CDR3: TGCGCCAGCAGCTTGGGCTGGGGGGCATACGAGCAGTACTTC.